These 28 T cell receptor beta chains were sequenced from one sample in a study of blood T cells in healthy people across ages. The use of a sample-barcoded 5' primer and a J-beta primer mix characterized a second PCR of roughly 6 to 12 cycles. MiXCR, run by TCRdb on the 5' RACE reads, gives a single entry per CDR3 protein. The sample includes over a million distinct CDR3 sequences, 35% to 50% of them seen just once. Input material: blood. These receptors were collected from a woman between 55 and 75 years old in good health.

The chain employs TRBV9 and TRBJ2-7, with TRBD1 identical over 7 bases. Trimming removed 4 bases from V and 0 bases from J; junction bases left unmatched: 7. Per germline, CDR1 SGDLS and CDR2 YYNGEE. The CDR3 sequence is 15 residues long. The chain's CDR3 is CASSPGGQVSYEQYF. The CDR3 bases are TGTGCCAGCAGCCCAGGAGGACAGGTCTCCTACGAGCAGTACTTC.

Only a few counts were recorded for this clonotype. The CDR3 reads CASSMTSGSYYNEQFF. The CDR3 nucleotides read TGTGCCAGCAGTATGACTAGCGGGAGCTACTACAATGAGCAGTTCTTC. The chain links TRBV28 to TRBJ2-1; the match to TRBD2 covers 12 bases. Germline trimming cut 5 bases from V and 3 bases from J; bases unmatched to any gene: 5. Looked up from germline, CDR1 is MDHEN and CDR2 is SYDVKM. CDR3 length: 16 amino acids. Looking up the rest from reference TRBV28 and TRBJ2-1 gives the full variable domain: DVKVTQSSRYLVKRTGEKVFLECVQDMDHENMFWYRQDPGLGLRLIYFSYDVKMKEKGDIPEGYSVSREKKERFSLILESASTNQTSMYLCASSMTSGSYYNEQFFGPGTRLTVL.

This chain connects TRBV19 to TRBJ2-1, with 10 bases fitting TRBD1. The CDR3 runs 14 residues. The V gene end was trimmed by 6 bases and the J gene end by 3 bases; junction bases not matched to a gene: 2. Looked up from germline, CDR1 is LNHDA and CDR2 is SQIVND (reference sequence). CDR3 sequence (DNA): TGTGCCAGTAGAGGGACAGGGGACTACAATGAGCAGTTCTTC. Translated: CASRGTGDYNEQFF.

The CDR3 DNA reads TGCGCCAGCAGCTCCAGGGCAAATACGCAGTATTTT. This translates into CASSSRANTQYF. The rearrangement joins TRBV5-1 to TRBJ2-3, with D tentatively TRBD1 (5 bases). Trimming removed 3 bases from V and 7 bases from J, with 9 bases in between. Germline assignment: CDR1 SGHRS and CDR2 YFSETQ. The CDR3 covers 12 residues.

The chain combines TRBV4-2 with TRBJ1-6, with TRBD1 identical over 10 bases. Germline V lookup: CDR1 LGHNA, CDR2 YNFKEQ. The V gene end was trimmed by 8 bases and the J gene end by 10 bases; junction bases not matched to a gene: 5. The CDR3 runs 13 residues. The chain's CDR3 is CASSGTGVSPLHF. The DNA for the CDR3 is TGTGCCAGCTCCGGGACAGGGGTATCACCCCTCCACTTT.

A remark on this clonotype: The conserved phenylalanine or tryptophan is not found at the CDR3 terminus, so this likely reflects a read error. The CDR3 here is CASSWGYGQETQYI. The CDR3 DNA sequence: TGCGCCAGCAGCTGGGGATACGGACAAGAGACCCAGTACATC. The rearrangement joins TRBV5-1 to TRBJ2-5; D unclear. CDR1 is SGHRS and CDR2 is YFSETQ in the germline V gene. Trimming left V 3 bases short and J 2 bases short, with 11 bases between. The CDR3 has 14 amino acids.

This clonotype has a handful of counts. J is TRBJ2-7 and V is TRBV5-1; D may be TRBD1 (7 bases). Trimming stripped 2 bases from V and 0 bases from J, with 15 bases between. There are 16 residues in the CDR3. Germline-derived CDR1 and CDR2 are SGHRS and YFSETQ. The CDR3 nucleotides are TGCGCCAGCAGCTTTGGAGGGGGCCAGAGCTCCTACGAGCAGTACTTC. Its protein is CASSFGGGQSSYEQYF.

This clonotype was detected only a few times. The chain employs TRBV9 and TRBJ1-1, with D maybe TRBD1 (6 bases). Germline V gives CDR1 SGDLS, CDR2 YYNGEE. This CDR3 contains 18 residues. V was trimmed by 1 base and J by 1 base, leaving 20 bases between them. CDR3 sequence (DNA): TGTGCCAGCAGCGTAATTGACGTCGGGGGCTCCACGAACACTGAAGCTTTCTTT. Translation gives CASSVIDVGGSTNTEAFF.

Only a few counts were recorded for this clonotype. V gene TRBV5-6 combines with J gene TRBJ2-1; no definite D call. V lost 5 bases and J lost 3, with 6 bases in between. Germline CDR1 and CDR2: SGHDT and YYEEEE. CDR3 size: 12 residues. The CDR3 region has the DNA TGTGCCAGCAGGGGGTACTACAATGAGCAGTTCTTC. Translated, it gives CASRGYYNEQFF.

This sequence joins TRBV2 and TRBJ2-1; 7 nucleotides match TRBD2. Germline V CDR1 and CDR2: SNHLY, FYNNEI. V trimming: 5 bases; J trimming: 7 bases; junction bases outside the gene matches: 5. The CDR3 is 13 residues long. The CDR3 is CASSRDYSNEQFF. CDR3 sequence (DNA): TGTGCCAGCAGTAGGGACTATTCGAATGAGCAGTTCTTC.

This clonotype was recorded a few times. DNA of the CDR3: TGTGCCAGCAGCCAAAGGGAGAACACTGAAGCTTTCTTT. It encodes CASSQRENTEAFF. The chain uses TRBV16 and TRBJ1-1; no clear D gene. CDR1 and CDR2 from the germline V gene are KGHSY and FQNENV. The CDR3 is made up of 13 amino acids. Trimming removed 2 bases at V and 1 base at J, with 5 bases between.

This clonotype has a handful of counts. The rearrangement links TRBV3-1 to TRBJ2-3; 7 positions match TRBD2. CDR1 and CDR2 from the germline V gene are LGHDT and YNNKEL (reference sequence). J lost 2 bases, V lost 4 bases, and 9 bases had no gene match. The CDR3 extends over 16 amino acids. The CDR3: CASSLSGTTYTDTQYF. In DNA, the CDR3 is TGTGCCAGCAGCCTCTCCGGGACTACCTACACAGATACGCAGTATTTT.

The J gene is TRBJ2-3, the V gene TRBV5-1, with no clear D. The CDR3 has 14 amino acids. Germline CDR1 and CDR2: SGHRS and YFSETQ. Trimming shortened V by 0 bases and J by 3 bases, and 8 bases separated the two germline ends. CDR3 residues: CASSLASETDTQYF. The CDR3 region has the DNA TGCGCCAGCAGCTTGGCGAGCGAAACAGATACGCAGTATTTT.

The J gene is TRBJ2-7, the V gene TRBV5-4; the match to TRBD1 covers 8 bases. V shed 2 bases and J 10 bases; nucleotides not matched to a gene: 14. Germline assignment: CDR1 SGHNT and CDR2 YYREEE (reference sequence). The CDR3 runs to 15 residues. The chain's CDR3 is CASSFPGTGEGTQYF. In DNA, the CDR3 is TGTGCCAGCAGCTTCCCCGGGACAGGAGAAGGAACCCAGTACTTC.

The rearrangement uses TRBV7-9 and TRBJ2-1; D remains ambiguous. V was trimmed by 1 base and J by 6 bases, leaving 13 bases between them. The germline gives CDR1 SEHNR, CDR2 FQNEAQ (reference sequence). This CDR3 is built from 15 residues. CDR3 bases: TGTGCCAGCAGCTTAGTCTCTGGCCCCCTCAATGAGCAGTTCTTC. Protein: CASSLVSGPLNEQFF.

The chain employs TRBV14 and TRBJ2-6; no clear D. CDR3 length: 16 residues. Trimming took 4 bases from V and 9 from J, leaving 19 bases between them. CDR1 and CDR2 from the germline V gene are SGHDN and FVKESK. The CDR3 sequence: CASSRRAGPTNNVLTF. The CDR3 DNA reads TGTGCCAGCAGCCGAAGAGCAGGACCCACCAACAACGTCCTGACTTTC.

This clonotype was observed once. It may be a read error: a sequence one base away is much more abundant. The genes are TRBV29-1 and TRBJ2-5, with a weak D call TRBD2 (6 bases). There are 11 residues in the CDR3. Germline V lookup: CDR1 SQVTM, CDR2 ANQGSEA. CDR3 region: CSVALAESQYF. The CDR3 DNA follows: TGCAGCGTTGCACTAGCAGAGAGCCAGTACTTC.

Of note for this clonotype: This may come from a read error, since a much larger clone is one base off. The V call is TRBV6-5, the J call TRBJ2-1; D is possibly TRBD1 (7 bases). Germline V gene lookup returns CDR1 MNHEY and CDR2 SVGAGI. This CDR3 comprises 14 residues. The V end was cut by 8 bases, the J end by 13 bases, with 24 bases between. The CDR3 coding sequence is TGTGCCAGCGGGAGGACAGGAAAACAAGAGACCCAGTTCTTC. Its translation: CASGRTGKQETQFF.

The chain joins TRBV7-9 to TRBJ1-1; tentatively, D is TRBD1 (5 bases). In germline, CDR1 is SEHNR, CDR2 FQNEAQ (reference sequence). Trimming removed 5 bases from V and 2 bases from J, with 18 bases in between. This CDR3 spans 16 amino acids. The CDR3 sequence is CASSAYETQVNTEAFF. CDR3 nucleotides: TGTGCCAGCAGCGCTTACGAAACACAGGTCAACACTGAAGCTTTCTTT.

The chain recombines TRBV6-5 with TRBJ1-6; D gene uncertain. The CDR3 runs 15 residues. V was cut by 6 bases and J by 0 bases, with 9 bases left in between. Looked up from germline, CDR1 is MNHEY and CDR2 is SVGAGI. The CDR3 DNA follows: TGTGCCAGCAGAGTACAGAGCTCCTATAATTCACCCCTCCACTTT. As protein: CASRVQSSYNSPLHF.

The table lists this clonotype with a few counts. This chain joins TRBV27 and TRBJ1-6; TRBD1 matches 10 bases. The V gene end was trimmed by 4 bases and the J gene end by 8 bases; junction bases not matched to a gene: 11. This CDR3 is built from 17 residues. The germline V gene encodes CDR1 MNHEY and CDR2 SMNVEV (reference sequence). The CDR3 sequence: CASSSLRTGGGYSPLHF. CDR3 sequence (DNA): TGTGCCAGCAGTTCCCTACGGACAGGGGGAGGTTATTCACCCCTCCACTTT.

This clonotype was counted between two and nine times. J is TRBJ2-1 and V is TRBV2, with D perhaps matching TRBD2 (6 bases). The ends were cut back, 8 bases at V and 6 bases at J, with 17 bases in the middle. This CDR3 region has 14 residues. Germline V gene data show CDR1 as SNHLY and CDR2 as FYNNEI. As DNA, the CDR3 is TGTGCCAGCCTGGACTATTTGGGTAGCAATGAGCAGTTCTTC. It yields the protein CASLDYLGSNEQFF.

V usage is TRBV7-8 and J usage is TRBJ1-1; no clear D gene. Germline values: CDR1 SGHVS, CDR2 FQNEAQ. V was pared by 1 base and J by 11 bases, with 14 bases between. The CDR3 has 13 amino acids. The CDR3: CASSLGGAFEAFF. The CDR3 DNA reads TGTGCCAGCAGCTTAGGAGGCGCCTTTGAGGCTTTCTTT. The whole variable domain, filled in from reference TRBV7-8 and TRBJ1-1, reads GAGVSQSPRYKVAKRGQDVALRCDPISGHVSLFWYQQALGQGPEFLTYFQNEAQLDKSGLPSDRFFAERPEGSVSTLKIQRTQQEDSAVYLCASSLGGAFEAFFGQGTRLTVV.

This chain links TRBV2 with TRBJ2-4, with 14 nucleotides matching TRBD2. From germline, CDR1 is SNHLY and CDR2 FYNNEI. This CDR3 region has 17 residues. J lost 6 bases, V lost 6 bases, and 10 bases had no gene match. The CDR3 loop is CASREHGTSGGPNIQYF. DNA for the CDR3: TGTGCCAGCAGGGAACATGGGACTAGCGGGGGACCAAACATTCAGTACTTC.

CDR3 in amino acids: CASSEGDTEQFF. CDR3 sequence (DNA): TGTGCCAGCAGTGAAGGCGACACTGAGCAGTTCTTC. This chain connects TRBV3-1 to TRBJ2-1; D not resolved. From germline, CDR1 is LGHDT and CDR2 YNNKEL (reference sequence). Between the trimmed V and J ends, which lost 6 bases and 9 bases, there was a span of 12 bases. The CDR3 has 12 amino acids.

The chain employs TRBV6-2 or TRBV6-3 and TRBJ2-7; 7 nucleotides line up with TRBD1. The germline CDR1 and CDR2 sequences are MNHEY and SVGEGT. This CDR3 spans 13 amino acids. After removal of 8 bases from V and 3 bases from J, the junction contained 7 bases not matched to a gene. The CDR3 nucleotides read TGTGCCAGCGGGGAGCAGGGGGACTACGAGCAGTACTTC. Translating it yields CASGEQGDYEQYF.

The CDR3 loop is CASSSPTIQETQYF. CDR3 in DNA: TGTGCCAGCAGTTCCCCGACTATACAAGAGACCCAGTACTTC. The rearrangement uses TRBV28 and TRBJ2-7; the D gene is possibly TRBD2 (5 bases). The closer fit of TRBJ2-5 to the DNA end suggests the J call may be wrong. Germline CDR1 and CDR2: MDHEN and SYDVKM. The CDR3 is made up of 14 amino acids.

Many counts were recorded for this clonotype. The V call is TRBV6-9, the J call TRBJ2-7; D unresolved. Germline V gene lookup returns CDR1 MNHGY and CDR2 SVAAGI. V gave up 2 bases and J gave up 0 bases, with 8 bases separating them. This CDR3 has 14 amino acids. In DNA form, the CDR3 reads TGTGCCAGCAGTTATGGGGTGGGCTCCTACGAGCAGTACTTC. Translation gives CASSYGVGSYEQYF.